The following is a T cell receptor beta chain sequence with its context. What it binds is not known. The sample originates from a study of cytomegalovirus exposure and HLA in healthy donors. In the study overall: Caucasian-associated ancestry cluster membership applied to around 80% of 398 genotyped donors. Study outcomes and limitations: Analyzed later, association rates of TCRs varied across HLA loci, with DRB1 most and HLA-C fewest.

PCR involved 60 Vbeta and 13 Jbeta primers. TCRdb's table, derived via immunoSEQ multiplex PCR, lists solely in-frame clones and lacks some. This table has about 120,000 clones, 76% appearing once. The CDR3 is 15 residues long. Germline V gives CDR1 MDHEN, CDR2 SYDVKM. Trimming shortened V by 10 bases and J by 0 bases, and 16 bases separated the two germline ends. The genes are TRBV28 and TRBJ1-5; perhaps TRBD1 as D (6 bases). Sequenced input: PBMCs. The sequence was obtained from a woman aged 35 to 49 in good health and CMV-seropositive. For the CDR3, the DNA is TGTGCCACCCAGACAGGACAGCTTAGCAATCAGCCCCAGCATTTT. Encoded protein: CATQTGQLSNQPQHF.